A single sample gave rise to the 26 T cell receptor beta chains below, sequenced in a study of OX40 agonist ivuxolimab in advanced cancers. The table came from immunoSEQ multiplex PCR; TCRdb's copy has only in-frame clones and leaves some out. The sample gives 35,000 to 45,000 clones, roughly nine tenths of which show up once; under 5.5% is in the top ten. The specimen comprised CD4+ or CD8+ T cells sorted from blood, sampled in a trial of the OX40 agonist ivuxolimab. The receptors here all came from an adult with an advanced solid tumor such as melanoma, head and neck, liver or kidney cancer.

V gene TRBV18 combines with J gene TRBJ2-3; 8 bases fit TRBD1. The V gene's germline CDR1 is KGHSH and CDR2 LQKENI. V dropped 3 bases and J dropped 2; count of bases not matched to a gene: 4. The CDR3 has 15 residues. The CDR3 loop reads CASSPRDRTTDTQYF. The CDR3 nucleotides are TGTGCCAGCTCACCTAGGGACAGGACCACAGATACGCAGTATTTT. Using reference TRBV18 and TRBJ2-3 for the parts outside the CDR3, the full variable domain is NAGVMQNPRHLVRRRGQEARLRCSPMKGHSHVYWYRQLPEEGLKFMVYLQKENIIDESGMPKERFSAEFPKEGPSILRIQQVVRGDSAAYFCASSPRDRTTDTQYFGPGTRLTVL.

Only a few counts were recorded for this clone. This chain connects TRBV4-1 to TRBJ2-7; tentatively, D is TRBD1 (6 bases). CDR1 MGHRA and CDR2 YSYEKL come from the germline V gene. V shed 1 base and J shed 6 bases, with 13 bases lying between them. The CDR3 spans 14 residues. The CDR3 here is CASSQGYRDIEQYF. The CDR3 coding sequence is TGCGCCAGCAGCCAAGGCTACCGGGACATCGAGCAGTACTTC.

This chain joins TRBV7-9 and TRBJ2-1; 8 nucleotides align to TRBD2. This CDR3 region has 16 residues. Germline CDR1 and CDR2: SEHNR and FQNEAQ (reference sequence). The V segment lost 5 bases and the J segment 9 bases; nucleotides outside the gene matches: 15. CDR3 sequence: CASSDVLGTSVPEQFF. DNA of the CDR3: TGTGCCAGCAGCGACGTTCTAGGGACTAGTGTACCTGAGCAGTTCTTC.

This clone appeared a single time. The chain is built from TRBV5-4 and TRBJ1-1; TRBD1 aligns across 9 bases. V was clipped by 0 bases and J by 6 bases; unmatched bases: 6. This CDR3 has 15 amino acids. Germline values: CDR1 SGHNT, CDR2 YYREEE (reference sequence). CDR3 residues: CASSLEGQGRAEAFF. In DNA form, the CDR3 reads TGTGCCAGCAGCTTGGAAGGACAGGGGAGAGCTGAAGCTTTCTTT.

CDR3 in DNA: TGTGCCAGCAGTTACTCGGTAGGGATTGGTCAGCCCCAGCATTTT. It yields the protein CASSYSVGIGQPQHF. The V call is TRBV6-5, the J call TRBJ1-5; D uncertain. CDR1 and CDR2 from the germline V gene are MNHEY and SVGAGI. V gave up 0 bases and J gave up 6 bases, with 12 bases separating them. The CDR3 totals 15 residues.

The genes are TRBV29-1 and TRBJ1-2; D gene uncertain. Trimming left V 3 bases short and J 0 bases short, with 11 bases between. This CDR3 has 14 residues. Germline V lookup: CDR1 SQVTM, CDR2 ANQGSEA. CDR3 in amino acids: CSVETSVANYGYTF. The CDR3 DNA reads as TGCAGCGTTGAGACCAGCGTAGCTAACTATGGCTACACCTTC.

The rearrangement uses TRBV29-1 and TRBJ2-3; 7 bases align to TRBD2. The CDR3 is made up of 16 amino acids. The ends lost 1 base at V and 0 bases at J; junction bases unmatched: 7. Germline CDR1 and CDR2: SQVTM and ANQGSEA. The CDR3 nucleotides are TGCAGCGTTGAAGGGCAGGGAGGGACTAGCACAGATACGCAGTATTTT. Translated: CSVEGQGGTSTDTQYF.

V and J are TRBV30 and TRBJ1-6, with no clear D. This CDR3 region has 15 residues. V was cut by 3 bases and J by 7 bases, with 16 bases left in between. Germline V gene sequence: CDR1 GTSNPN, CDR2 SVGIG (reference sequence). CDR3 sequence reads: CAWSAPHGGNSPLHF. CDR3 nucleotides: TGTGCCTGGAGCGCACCCCACGGTGGGAATTCACCCCTCCACTTT.

This chain links TRBV4-2 with TRBJ2-7; 13 bases fit TRBD2. The CDR3 runs to 18 residues. V lost 0 bases and J lost 1; bases outside the gene matches: 6. Germline V gene data show CDR1 as LGHNA and CDR2 as YNFKEQ. DNA for the CDR3: TGTGCCAGCAGCCAAGATAAGGGACTAGCGGGACGGTCCTACGAGCAGTACTTC. Protein sequence: CASSQDKGLAGRSYEQYF.

The gene calls are TRBV28 and TRBJ1-2, with D possibly being TRBD1 (5 bases). Trimming shortened V by 7 bases and J by 4 bases, and 13 bases separated the two germline ends. The germline V gene has CDR1 MDHEN and CDR2 SYDVKM. The CDR3 is 13 residues long. In DNA form, the CDR3 reads TGTGCCAGCAAGGTCGGGGGTCTCTATGGCTACACCTTC. Amino acids: CASKVGGLYGYTF.

The chain has TRBV19 and TRBJ2-5, with D tentatively TRBD1 (6 bases). Trimming cost V 4 bases and J 5 bases, with 11 bases left between them. The CDR3 is 13 amino acids. CDR1 is LNHDA, CDR2 SQIVND, per germline (reference sequence). In DNA form, the CDR3 reads TGTGCCAGTAGTAGTGGGGGCTGGGAGACCCAGTACTTC. Residues: CASSSGGWETQYF.

Regarding this clone: This specimen includes other DNA sequences encoding the same CDR3. The rearrangement links TRBV4-3 to TRBJ2-2; tentatively, D is TRBD1 (6 bases). Trimming shortened V by 1 base and J by 1 base, and 7 bases separated the two germline ends. The CDR3 totals 15 residues. Per germline, CDR1 LGHNA and CDR2 YSLEER. CDR3 nucleotide sequence: TGCGCCAGCAGCCAAGGGACAGTGAACACCGGGGAGCTGTTTTTT. It is translated as CASSQGTVNTGELFF.

The chain has TRBV27 and TRBJ2-7; D is ambiguous. The V and J ends lost 5 bases and 0 bases respectively, with 14 bases between them. The V gene's germline CDR1 is MNHEY and CDR2 SMNVEV (reference sequence). CDR3 length: 15 residues. The CDR3 loop reads CASSPGRLSSYEQYF. As DNA, the CDR3 is TGTGCCAGCAGTCCCGGACGGCTGAGCTCCTACGAGCAGTACTTC.

The chain couples TRBV5-6 to TRBJ2-5; TRBD1 aligns across 7 bases. Per germline, CDR1 SGHDT and CDR2 YYEEEE. The V gene end was trimmed by 5 bases and the J gene end by 5 bases; junction bases not matched to a gene: 18. The CDR3 spans 17 residues. CDR3 bases: TGTGCCAGCAGTCATTACAAGGGACAGCGAAATTGGGAGACCCAGTACTTC. Its translation: CASSHYKGQRNWETQYF.

This clone showed up just a few times. The chain joins TRBV28 to TRBJ1-5, with D perhaps TRBD1 (5 bases). Germline CDR1 MDHEN, CDR2 SYDVKM. Trimming removed 5 bases at V and 0 bases at J, with 17 bases between. This CDR3 is 17 amino acids long. The CDR3 DNA reads TGTGCCAGCAGTAAGGGTGGGGGACGGTATAGCAATCAGCCCCAGCATTTT. Protein: CASSKGGGRYSNQPQHF.

This chain joins TRBV11-2 and TRBJ2-7; maybe TRBD1 (5 bases). This CDR3 is 13 amino acids long. With 2 bases removed from V and 4 bases from J, the gap between germline ends came to 9 bases. Germline values: CDR1 SGHAT, CDR2 FQNNGV. The CDR3 coding sequence is TGTGCCAGCAGCTTAAGTGCAGGGTACGAGCAGTACTTC. It yields the protein CASSLSAGYEQYF. Together with reference TRBV11-2 and TRBJ2-7, the CDR3 gives the full variable domain: EAGVAQSPRYKIIEKRQSVAFWCNPISGHATLYWYQQILGQGPKLLIQFQNNGVVDDSQLPKDRFSAERLKGVDSTLKIQPAKLEDSAVYLCASSLSAGYEQYFGPGTRLTVT.

The chain links TRBV7-2 to TRBJ2-5; D might be TRBD2 (5 bases). Germline CDR1 reads SGHTA; CDR2 reads FQGNSA. The CDR3 runs 14 residues. The V gene lost 2 bases and the J gene lost 5 bases, with 12 bases spanning the gap. The CDR3 coding sequence is TGTGCCAGCAGCTTAAGGTCTAGCCGGGAGACCCAGTACTTC. Residues: CASSLRSSRETQYF.

The CDR3 DNA follows: TGTGCCAGCAGTGGTAGACTAGCGAGGAACACCGGGGAGCTGTTTTTT. It is translated as CASSGRLARNTGELFF. The V and J genes are TRBV2 and TRBJ2-2, with TRBD2 matching over 8 bases. The length of the CDR3 is 16 residues. The germline V gene has CDR1 SNHLY and CDR2 FYNNEI. The J segment lost 1 base and the V segment lost 4 bases, leaving 5 bases of the junction unmatched.

The rearrangement uses TRBV28 and TRBJ2-7; 16 bases line up with TRBD2. Germline CDR1 is MDHEN and CDR2 is SYDVKM. This CDR3 spans 16 amino acids. With 0 bases clipped from V and 7 bases from J, the junction kept 3 bases outside the gene matches. CDR3 DNA sequence: TGTGCCAGCAGTTTATGGGGACTAGCGGGAGGGCCTGAGCAGTACTTC. As protein: CASSLWGLAGGPEQYF.

The gene calls are TRBV19 and TRBJ1-3; D remains unclear. This CDR3 comprises 15 residues. V was cut by 4 bases and J by 0 bases, with 10 bases left in between. Germline loops: CDR1 LNHDA, CDR2 SQIVND (reference sequence). The DNA of the CDR3 is TGTGCCAGTAGTACAAGGGTCAACTCTGGAAACACCATATATTTT. This encodes CASSTRVNSGNTIYF.

This chain joins TRBV12-5 and TRBJ2-5; perhaps TRBD1 as D (8 bases). Trimming pared 3 bases from V and 4 bases from J, leaving 15 bases between. This CDR3 is 15 amino acids long. Germline V gene sequence: CDR1 LGHNT, CDR2 FRNRAP. CDR3 DNA: TGTGCTAGTGGTTTCGAGACAGGGGAGGGAGAGACCCAGTACTTC. Amino acid sequence: CASGFETGEGETQYF.

The chain links TRBV9 to TRBJ2-1; TRBD1 aligns across 9 bases. Losses at the gene ends were 2 bases for V and 6 bases for J; bases not matched to a gene: 3. The CDR3 runs to 14 residues. CDR1 is SGDLS and CDR2 is YYNGEE in the germline V gene. CDR3 bases: TGTGCCAGCAGCGTCGACAGGGGGAGCAATGAGCAGTTCTTC. Its translation: CASSVDRGSNEQFF.

This clone was seen a single time. The rearrangement joins TRBV11-2 to TRBJ2-1; D possibly corresponds to TRBD2 (6 bases). This CDR3 is 15 amino acids long. CDR1 is SGHAT, CDR2 FQNNGV, per germline. Trimming took off 3 bases at V and 5 bases at J, with 14 bases between the two ends. CDR3 bases: TGTGCCAGCAGCTTGATAGTAGCGGCTAACAATGAGCAGTTCTTC. Amino acids: CASSLIVAANNEQFF. Full variable domain (remainder filled in from reference TRBV11-2 and TRBJ2-1): EAGVAQSPRYKIIEKRQSVAFWCNPISGHATLYWYQQILGQGPKLLIQFQNNGVVDDSQLPKDRFSAERLKGVDSTLKIQPAKLEDSAVYLCASSLIVAANNEQFFGPGTRLTVL.

The CDR3 DNA follows: TGTGCCAGCAGTGCGGGACAGGTCAATCAGCCCCAGCATTTT. Amino acid sequence: CASSAGQVNQPQHF. The rearrangement joins TRBV6-1 to TRBJ1-5; 8 bases are shared with TRBD1. This CDR3 has 14 residues. From germline, CDR1 is MNHNS and CDR2 SASEGT. Trimming took 4 bases from V and 3 from J; bases not matched to a gene: 2.

This clone was counted a single time. The rearrangement uses TRBV7-6 and TRBJ2-5; 7 bases map to TRBD1. V lost 5 bases, J lost 2 bases, and 14 bases stayed unmatched. The CDR3 extends over 17 amino acids. Per the germline V gene, CDR1 is SGHVS and CDR2 is FNYEAQ. DNA of the CDR3: TGTGCCAGCAGCGAACTTAAGGGGGCCGTAAATCAAGAGACCCAGTACTTC. Its translation: CASSELKGAVNQETQYF.

The genes are TRBV6-5 and TRBJ2-1, with 10 bases matching TRBD2. The CDR3 spans 15 residues. Germline CDR1 is MNHEY and CDR2 is SVGAGI. V lost 6 bases, J lost 6 bases, and 8 bases stayed unmatched. The CDR3 is CASSRLGLAANEQFF. CDR3 bases: TGTGCCAGCAGCCGACTAGGACTAGCGGCCAATGAGCAGTTCTTC.